Each of the 5 T cell receptor beta chains below was sequenced from the same sample in a study of technical replicates of blood from a few donors. Only in-frame clones appear in the TCRdb table, and some are missing; sequencing was by immunoSEQ multiplex PCR. The data show tens of thousands of clones, with 80% to 95% seen just once and 0.36% held by the top ten. Sequences were obtained from T cells isolated from PBMCs. The receptor set was obtained from a human donor in good health.

The genes are TRBV5-1 and TRBJ2-1, with 7 bases that match TRBD2. The CDR3 loop spans 15 amino acids. The J segment lost 8 bases and the V segment lost 7 bases, leaving 15 bases of the junction unmatched. From germline, CDR1 is SGHRS and CDR2 YFSETQ. CDR3 bases: TGCGCCAGCCGATCTATCGCGGGAGTGAGGGATGAGCAGTTCTTC. Protein: CASRSIAGVRDEQFF.

The chain couples TRBV7-9 to TRBJ2-1; no clear D. V was pared by 7 bases and J by 4 bases, with 14 bases between. The germline CDR1 and CDR2 sequences are SEHNR and FQNEAQ (reference sequence). The CDR3 has 14 amino acids. This chain's CDR3 is CASNYLWRYNEQFF. CDR3 DNA sequence: TGTGCCAGCAACTACCTCTGGCGTTACAATGAGCAGTTCTTC. Together with reference TRBV7-9 and TRBJ2-1, the CDR3 gives the full variable domain: DTGVSQNPRHKITKRGQNVTFRCDPISEHNRLYWYRQTLGQGPEFLTYFQNEAQLEKSRLLSDRFSAERPKGSFSTLEIQRTEQGDSAMYLCASNYLWRYNEQFFGPGTRLTVL.

The chain links TRBV6-6 to TRBJ1-6; a possible D gene is TRBD1 (5 bases). Germline V CDR1 and CDR2: MNHNY, SVGAGI (reference sequence). V lost 4 bases to trimming and J lost 4 bases, with 11 bases between them. This CDR3 contains 15 residues. CDR3 sequence (DNA): TGTGCCAGCAGTTCTGACGGGGGATATAATTCACCCCTCCACTTT. It codes for CASSSDGGYNSPLHF.

As regards this clone: A junction end diverges from the germline sequence, so it may reflect a read error. This chain links TRBV7-2 with TRBJ2-7; TRBD2 matches at 12 bases. The CDR3 loop spans 14 amino acids. Germline V gene lookup returns CDR1 SGHTA and CDR2 FQGNSA. The chain's CDR3 is CASSLAGGPYEQYF. In DNA, the CDR3 is TGTGCCAGCAGCCTAGCGGGAGGGCCTTACGAGCAGTACTTC.

The CDR3 coding sequence is TGCGCCAGCAGCTTGGGGGGGCCTAGGTACACAGATACGCAGTATTTT. Translated: CASSLGGPRYTDTQYF. V is TRBV5-1 and J is TRBJ2-3; D is perhaps TRBD1 (6 bases). The germline CDR1 and CDR2 sequences are SGHRS and YFSETQ. Trimming took 0 bases from V and 2 from J, leaving 13 bases between them. The CDR3 extends over 16 amino acids.